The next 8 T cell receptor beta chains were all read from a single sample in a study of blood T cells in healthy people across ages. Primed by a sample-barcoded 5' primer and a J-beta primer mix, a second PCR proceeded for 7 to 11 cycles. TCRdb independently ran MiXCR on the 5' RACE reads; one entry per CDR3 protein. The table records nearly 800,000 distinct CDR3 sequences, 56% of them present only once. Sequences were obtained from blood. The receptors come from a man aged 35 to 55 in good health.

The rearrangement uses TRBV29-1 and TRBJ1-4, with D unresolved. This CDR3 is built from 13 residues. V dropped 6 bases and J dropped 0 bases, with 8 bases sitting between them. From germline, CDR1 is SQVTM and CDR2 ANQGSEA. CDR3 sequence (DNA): TGCAGCGTCGATGCAGCAACTAATGAAAAACTGTTTTTT. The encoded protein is CSVDAATNEKLFF.

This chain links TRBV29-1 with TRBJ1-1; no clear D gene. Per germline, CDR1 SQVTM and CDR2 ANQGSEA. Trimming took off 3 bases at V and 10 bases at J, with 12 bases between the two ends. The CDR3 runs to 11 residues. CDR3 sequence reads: CSVDTGRRAFF. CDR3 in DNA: TGCAGCGTTGATACCGGGCGTCGAGCTTTCTTT.

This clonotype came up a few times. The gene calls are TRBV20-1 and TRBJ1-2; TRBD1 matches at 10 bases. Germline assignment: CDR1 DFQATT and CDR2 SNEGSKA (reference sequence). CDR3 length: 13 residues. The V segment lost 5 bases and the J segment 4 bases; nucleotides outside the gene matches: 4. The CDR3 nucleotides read TGCAGTGCTTGGACAGGGGGTGGCTATGGCTACACCTTC. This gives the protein CSAWTGGGYGYTF.

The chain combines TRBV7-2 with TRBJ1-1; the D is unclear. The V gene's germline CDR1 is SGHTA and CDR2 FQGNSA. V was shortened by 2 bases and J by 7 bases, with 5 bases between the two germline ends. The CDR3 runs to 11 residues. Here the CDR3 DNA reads TGTGCCAGCAGCTTAAGATTTGAAGCTTTCTTT. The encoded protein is CASSLRFEAFF.

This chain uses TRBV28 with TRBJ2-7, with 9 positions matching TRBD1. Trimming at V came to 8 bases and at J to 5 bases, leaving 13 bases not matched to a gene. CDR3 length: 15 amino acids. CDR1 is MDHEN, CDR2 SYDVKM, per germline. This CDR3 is CASSKGDRVINEQYF. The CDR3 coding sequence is TGTGCCAGCTCTAAGGGGGACAGGGTTATCAACGAGCAGTACTTC.

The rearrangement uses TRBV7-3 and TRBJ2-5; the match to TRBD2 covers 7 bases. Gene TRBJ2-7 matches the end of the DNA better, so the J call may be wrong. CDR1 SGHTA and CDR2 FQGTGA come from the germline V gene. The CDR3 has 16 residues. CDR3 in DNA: TGTGCCAGCAGCGTCACCGGCGGGACTAAAGTTTACGAGCAGTACTTC. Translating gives CASSVTGGTKVYEQYF.

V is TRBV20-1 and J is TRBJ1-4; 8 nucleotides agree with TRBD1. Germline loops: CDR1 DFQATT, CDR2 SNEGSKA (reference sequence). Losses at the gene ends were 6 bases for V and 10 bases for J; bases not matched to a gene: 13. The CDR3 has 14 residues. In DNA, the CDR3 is TGCAGTGCCAACATGGACAGGGTCGTTGGAAAACTGTTTTTT. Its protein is CSANMDRVVGKLFF.

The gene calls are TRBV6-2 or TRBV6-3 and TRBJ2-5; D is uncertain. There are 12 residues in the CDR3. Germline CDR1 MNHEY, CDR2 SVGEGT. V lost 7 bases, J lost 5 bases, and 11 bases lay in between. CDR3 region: CASKSLGETQYF. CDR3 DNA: TGTGCCAGCAAGAGCTTGGGGGAGACCCAGTACTTC.